This T cell receptor (beta chain) emerged from a study of T-cell memory formation after mild COVID-19. Via MiXCR, TCRdb re-called the 5' RACE reads, giving one row per CDR3 protein. The data hold hundreds of thousands of distinct CDR3 sequences, with roughly 20% observed a single time. The CDR3 sequence is 14 residues long. From germline, CDR1 is LGHNA and CDR2 YNFKEQ. V was trimmed by 0 bases and J by 2 bases, leaving 7 bases between them. Only a few counts were recorded for this clonotype. Sequencing input: PBMCs or a T cell subset sorted from them (not recorded which). The chain is built from TRBV4-2 and TRBJ1-2; D remains unclear. This receptor was obtained from an adult woman who had mild COVID-19 (a few samples of this study predate the infection). Cell type and time point are not known. This CDR3 reads CASSQDLTNYGYTF. The CDR3 DNA reads TGTGCCAGCAGCCAAGATCTAACAAACTATGGCTACACCTTC.